This TCR beta chain was sequenced in a study of blood T cell repertoires in COVID-19 (dated by TCRdb to about 2020). Some background on the complete study: Samples from collaborators originated in the United States, Italy and Spain and spanned both the acute and convalescent phases of COVID-19. Samples were obtained from the ongoing ImmuneRACE study (first 160 participants) and from about 1,300 subjects provided by 6 global collaborators. Deeply sampled blood TCRbeta repertoires from subjects exposed to, actively infected with, or recovered from COVID-19 were included in the dataset. Where available, HLA class I and class II types were taken from metadata supplied by the sample provider and were not determined by assay-based typing. The prospective study material was composed of cDNA or gDNA derived from T cells, B-cell-depleted T cells, or PBMCs. The sample metadata nearly always contained a de-identified subject ID, COVID-19 status, age in years and sex. The repertoires were released in a freely available public database meant as a resource for research on the immune response to SARS-CoV-2.

Of note for this clone: What antigen it recognizes has not been identified. Base qualities are not recorded, but no much larger clone differs from it by a single base.

V is reduced by 0 bases and J by 4 bases, leaving a spacing of 9 bases between them. CDR1 SGHTA and CDR2 FQGNSA were looked up in the germline V gene. Measured from the cysteine to the phenylalanine, the CDR3 is 15 residues long. The entry retains the CDR3 DNA only, 45 bases that are in frame from base 1. Findings and caveats that apply to the study as a whole: The amount of clinical and demographic metadata varied by source and participant and was provided uncurated.

Collaborating institutions collected whole blood in K2EDTA tubes following their own protocols. For TCRbeta analysis, collaborators shipped samples as frozen whole blood, isolated PBMCs, or DNA extracted from either of those sample types. TCRbeta CDR3 regions were amplified from genomic DNA using the immunoSEQ Assay, a bias-controlled multiplex PCR. For the original study's pipeline: The number of nucleated cells in each sample was estimated by amplification of reference gene primers within the assay. Sequence reads were collapsed and filtered to measure the absolute abundance of every unique TCRbeta CDR3 rearrangement. For each sample, productive Simpson clonality was calculated as the square root of Simpson's diversity index over productive rearrangements. TCRdb stores this immuneACCESS table with in-frame sequences only. Part of the clones is absent; in the studies checked, under half of the shortfall reflects unresolved V genes, and no reason is known for the rest. V and J calls plus clone size are reproduced from that table; the DNA served to infer D and trimming. This sample comprises 150,000 to 200,000 clones, 85% of them detected only once. The top ten clones comprise 2.5% to 4% of the sample.

The sample comprised peripheral blood. Recombination linked TRBV7-2 to TRBJ1-4; the D gene is possibly TRBD1, with 6 bases matching. The sequence derives from a human donor with acute or convalescent COVID-19. The donor label of this sample is uncertain. The nucleotide sequence reads TGTGCCAGCAGCTTAGCGACAGGTGTTAATGAAAAACTGTTTTTT. Translation gives CASSLATGVNEKLFF.